This TCR beta chain came from a study of blood T cell repertoires in COVID-19. In the study overall: COVID-19 samples collected from the United States, Italy and Spain covered acute and convalescent phases. From T cells, B-cell-depleted T cells, or PBMCs came the material, which was cDNA or gDNA.

In the original analysis: Reference gene primer amplification gave nucleated cell count estimates. Sequencing was performed with immunoSEQ multiplex PCR; in TCRdb, only in-frame clones are kept and a portion is missing. V, J and clone size reflect that table, while D and trimming were determined from the DNA. This table has about 120,000 clones, 80% to 90% appearing once. The CDR3 totals 15 residues. Losses at the gene ends were 5 bases for V and 6 bases for J; bases not matched to a gene: 6. The germline gives CDR1 SGHNT, CDR2 YENEEA. Only a few counts were recorded for this clone. Input material: peripheral blood. The source is a man aged 40-49 years with acute or convalescent COVID-19. The chain couples TRBV11-3 to TRBJ2-2; 10 bases agree with TRBD2. The CDR3 DNA sequence: TGTGCCAGCAGCATCTCTAGCGGGGGTCCCGGGGAGCTGTTTTTT. This gives the protein CASSISSGGPGELFF.